This T cell receptor (beta chain) was captured in a study of early T cells in non-severe SARS-CoV-2 infection. About the study: Bulk RNA isolated from unsorted whole blood underwent sequencing; chains were not paired.

Researchers attached unique molecular identifiers to individual cDNA molecules. TCRdb recomputed calls from the 5' RACE reads with MiXCR, one row per CDR3 protein. The sample lists 65,000 to 90,000 distinct CDR3 sequences; roughly 12% were seen once. This CDR3 spans 13 amino acids. V shed 5 bases and J shed 6 bases, with 14 bases lying between them. Germline lookup yields CDR1 DFQATT and CDR2 SNEGSKA (reference sequence). General study findings and limits: Matches to VDJdb favored anti-spike CD8 responses and missed private and CD4 specificities.

This clonotype was picked up many times. The antigen is undetermined. This clonotype was obtained from an adult who was a healthcare worker with PCR-confirmed SARS-CoV-2 infection or an uninfected control (not recorded which). The chain joins TRBV20-1 to TRBJ2-1; a weak D match, TRBD2 (6 bases). Source material: whole blood. The CDR3 nucleotides are TGCAGTGCTCTCCGGGACTGGGGCAATGAGCAGTTCTTC. The encoded protein is CSALRDWGNEQFF.